What follows describes a single T cell receptor beta chain. Its antigen is currently unknown. Primers included in the PCR were 60 Vbeta and 13 Jbeta primers. Produced via immunoSEQ multiplex PCR; TCRdb's table is partial and in-frame only. The table records fewer than 130,000 clones, approximately 84% of them present only once. This sample is drawn from a study of cytomegalovirus exposure and HLA in healthy donors. Broader study findings: It was reported that the classifier diagnosed cytomegalovirus status with high specificity and sensitivity in both the original and validation cohorts. Presence/absence analyses rested on an assumption that sequencing depth was roughly uniform across donors. The study had only CMV serostatus as immune exposure information. At a 0.05 false discovery rate, a later analysis found roughly 17,000 TCR beta sequences to be associated with HLA alleles.

The CDR3 has 18 amino acids. Germline CDR1 is MNHEY and CDR2 is SMNVEV (reference sequence). The J segment lost 3 bases and the V segment lost 3 bases, leaving 10 bases of the junction unmatched. Sample: PBMCs. The clonotype originates from a man aged 35-49 years in good health and CMV-seronegative. This chain joins TRBV27 and TRBJ2-2; TRBD2 matches 10 bases. CDR3 residues: CASSLFPPSGGDTGELFF. The DNA for the CDR3 is TGTGCCAGCAGTTTGTTCCCCCCTAGCGGGGGCGACACCGGGGAGCTGTTTTTT.